These 2 T cell receptor beta chains originate from one sample sequenced in a study. TCRdb re-analysed the RT-PCR reads in MiXCR, keeping a single row per CDR3 protein. The table lists around 700,000 distinct CDR3 sequences, 13% to 15% of them singletons, with about 3.6% in the top ten. Source material: memory CD4+ T cells from blood. The receptors here all came from a female donor in good health, serving as a healthy control.

The chain recombines TRBV28 with TRBJ2-7; 9 nucleotides align to TRBD1. With V trimmed by 1 base and J by 4 bases, 5 bases remained unmatched. This CDR3 spans 15 amino acids. CDR1 is MDHEN, CDR2 SYDVKM, per germline. The CDR3 nucleotides are TGTGCCAGCAGTTTATATGGACAGGGGCTTTACGAGCAGTACTTC. It translates to CASSLYGQGLYEQYF.

The chain recombines TRBV7-2 with TRBJ2-3; 9 bases line up with TRBD1. Germline loops: CDR1 SGHTA, CDR2 FQGNSA. V shed 5 bases and J 6 bases; nucleotides not matched to a gene: 6. The CDR3 sequence is 14 residues long. The CDR3 spells CASSPRTGADTQYF. CDR3 DNA sequence: TGTGCCAGCAGCCCACGGACAGGGGCGGATACGCAGTATTTT. The full variable domain, its missing parts supplied by reference TRBV7-2 and TRBJ2-3, is GAGVSQSPSNKVTEKGKDVELRCDPISGHTALYWYRQSLGQGLEFLIYFQGNSAPDKSGLPSDRFSAERTGGSVSTLTIQRTQQEDSAVYLCASSPRTGADTQYFGPGTRLTVL.